Sequencing of this T cell receptor beta chain was carried out in a study of shared clonotypes between healthy human individuals. As for the study in general: The composition of the donors was a couple of women and a few men aged 18 to 49.

About this clone itself: The antigen is unknown.

Over several immunoSEQ plates, each subset's genomic DNA was distributed in even portions. The protocol was immunoSEQ multiplex PCR, while the TCRdb copy is restricted to in-frame clones and leaves out a portion. The sample has approximately 620,000 clones, 97% seen once; the top ten hold roughly 0.05%. This CDR3 is 14 amino acids long. Germline V gene lookup returns CDR1 MNHEY and CDR2 SMNVEV (reference sequence). The J segment lost 5 bases and the V segment lost 6 bases, leaving 6 bases of the junction unmatched. General observations from the study: Among the subsets, naive ones generally showed larger estimated richness than memory ones.

This receptor was identified in a woman aged 25 to 39 in good health. The chain couples TRBV27 to TRBJ2-1; 8 nucleotides agree with TRBD2. The sequenced material came from naive CD4+ T cells sorted from blood. Subset reported: CD45RA+ positively selected. The CDR3 loop is CASSTKLADNEQFF. DNA for the CDR3: TGTGCCAGCAGCACAAAACTAGCGGACAATGAGCAGTTCTTC.